The 18 T cell receptor beta chains below all came from one sample that was sequenced in a study of T cells in tuberculosis. Sequencing was performed with immunoSEQ multiplex PCR; in TCRdb, only in-frame clones are kept and a portion is missing. The sample includes about 54,000 clones, approximately 86% seen only once; the top ten take less than 25%. Sorting used thawed, overnight-rested PBMC stained with anti-CD3, a viability dye and GMM-loaded CD1B tetramer. CD1B tetramers were loaded with Rhodococcus equi-derived C32 glucose monomycolate. Sequences were obtained from CD1b-GMM tetramer-negative cells sorted from PBMCs. These receptors were collected from an adult woman with latent tuberculosis.

The chain carries TRBV6-6 and TRBJ1-1, with D unclear. This CDR3 contains 11 residues. Germline loops: CDR1 MNHNY, CDR2 SVGAGI (reference sequence). Trimming took 2 bases from V and 11 from J, leaving 9 bases between them. CDR3 in amino acids: CASSYQRTAFF. The CDR3 DNA follows: TGTGCCAGCAGTTACCAGCGAACTGCTTTCTTT.

The chain combines TRBV4-3 with TRBJ1-5; D is unclear. The germline gives CDR1 LGHNA, CDR2 YSLEER. V was cut by 4 bases and J by 4 bases, with 20 bases left in between. The CDR3 spans 17 residues. This CDR3 is CASSPTGIGRGNQPQHF. CDR3 bases: TGCGCCAGCAGCCCTACCGGAATAGGGCGCGGGAATCAGCCCCAGCATTTT.

This chain uses TRBV6-5 with TRBJ1-1; no firm D call. The CDR3 extends over 14 amino acids. Trimming left V 1 base short and J 1 base short, with 7 bases between. Germline values: CDR1 MNHEY, CDR2 SVGAGI. CDR3 loop: CASSYYFENTEAFF. The CDR3 DNA sequence: TGTGCCAGCAGTTACTACTTTGAGAACACTGAAGCTTTCTTT.

The rearrangement joins TRBV2 to TRBJ1-2; 7 nucleotides agree with TRBD1. Trimming at V came to 9 bases and at J to 3 bases, leaving 1 base not matched to a gene. Germline V gene lookup returns CDR1 SNHLY and CDR2 FYNNEI. The CDR3 is made up of 11 amino acids. CDR3 sequence (DNA): TGTGCCAGAGGGACAGACTATGGCTACACCTTC. Translated: CARGTDYGYTF.

This chain joins TRBV18 and TRBJ2-7; maybe TRBD1 (6 bases). This CDR3 comprises 16 residues. V lost 2 bases to trimming and J lost 1 base, with 15 bases between them. CDR1 is KGHSH and CDR2 is LQKENI in the germline V gene. CDR3 bases: TGTGCCAGCTCACCAAGCACAGGGTCCGGATCCTACGAGCAGTACTTC. Its protein is CASSPSTGSGSYEQYF.

The rearrangement links TRBV19 to TRBJ1-2; no clear D. The germline V and J ends were trimmed by 5 bases and 4 bases, with 5 bases remaining between them. Germline V gene lookup returns CDR1 LNHDA and CDR2 SQIVND (reference sequence). This CDR3 is 11 amino acids long. CDR3 DNA sequence: TGTGCCAGTAGTCCCGGCTATGGCTACACCTTC. Residues: CASSPGYGYTF.

This rearrangement joins TRBV27 to TRBJ2-1, with 7 bases matching TRBD2. V gave up 6 bases and J gave up 3 bases; unmatched junction bases: 11. Germline CDR1 is MNHEY and CDR2 is SMNVEV (reference sequence). This CDR3 has 16 amino acids. DNA of the CDR3: TGTGCCAGCAGACCGCGACTAGCCCTACACTACAATGAGCAGTTCTTC. Protein sequence: CASRPRLALHYNEQFF.

This clone was seen once. The chain combines TRBV7-9 with TRBJ1-2; D not certain. The CDR3 runs 13 residues. With 3 bases removed from V and 4 bases from J, the gap between germline ends came to 9 bases. CDR1 is SEHNR, CDR2 FQNEAQ, per germline (reference sequence). The CDR3 nucleotides read TGTGCCAGCAGCTTTGGGTCGGGCTATGGCTACACCTTC. As protein: CASSFGSGYGYTF.

This clone came up once. J is TRBJ2-3 and V is TRBV6-4; D not resolved. The CDR3 sequence is 14 residues long. Germline CDR1 and CDR2: MRHNA and SNTAGT. Deletions cut 0 bases from V and 8 bases from J, with 12 bases between. CDR3 in amino acids: CASSDSKLGSTQYF. CDR3 in DNA: TGTGCCAGCAGTGACTCAAAGTTGGGCTCTACGCAGTATTTT.

Here the CDR3 DNA reads TGTGCCAGCAGTCTTGGCGGGGGACCTAGCACAGATACGCAGTATTTT. It yields the protein CASSLGGGPSTDTQYF. The genes are TRBV5-4 and TRBJ2-3, with 7 bases identical to TRBD2. The CDR3 consists of 16 residues. Germline V lookup: CDR1 SGHNT, CDR2 YYREEE (reference sequence). The V gene end was trimmed by 5 bases and the J gene end by 0 bases; junction bases not matched to a gene: 9.

This chain joins TRBV10-3 and TRBJ2-2; 8 nucleotides match TRBD1. The CDR3 totals 14 residues. Trimming cost V 3 bases and J 5 bases; bases outside gene matches: 2. Germline CDR1 ENHRY, CDR2 SYGVKD. Here the CDR3 reads CAISDRGRTGELFF. The CDR3 DNA is TGTGCCATCAGTGACAGGGGGCGTACCGGGGAGCTGTTTTTT.

The chain uses TRBV12-5 and TRBJ2-5, with 12 bases aligning to TRBD2. V trimming: 6 bases; J trimming: 0 bases; junction bases outside the gene matches: 17. This CDR3 is built from 20 residues. CDR1 is LGHNT, CDR2 FRNRAP, per germline. The CDR3 DNA is TGTGCTAGTGGCCTCACCCGGCTGGGACTAGCGGGCACCTACCAAGAGACCCAGTACTTC. This gives the protein CASGLTRLGLAGTYQETQYF.

The chain joins TRBV5-4 to TRBJ2-5; D uncertain. Germline V lookup: CDR1 SGHNT, CDR2 YYREEE (reference sequence). This CDR3 is built from 12 residues. V was pared by 0 bases and J by 5 bases, with 5 bases between. CDR3 sequence (DNA): TGTGCCAGCAGCTTGGACGGGGAGACCCAGTACTTC. Translation gives CASSLDGETQYF.

The rearrangement links TRBV5-4 to TRBJ2-1; D is unresolved. CDR3 length: 15 residues. The V gene lost 4 bases and the J gene lost 6 bases, with 17 bases spanning the gap. CDR1 is SGHNT, CDR2 YYREEE, per germline (reference sequence). CDR3 in amino acids: CASSGSSKPLNEQFF. The CDR3 DNA reads as TGTGCCAGCAGCGGCTCCTCAAAACCTCTCAATGAGCAGTTCTTC.

The chain uses TRBV27 and TRBJ1-3; D is unresolved. Germline CDR1 MNHEY, CDR2 SMNVEV (reference sequence). This CDR3 spans 12 amino acids. V lost 7 bases, J lost 0 bases, and 4 bases lay in between. Here the CDR3 reads CASKSSGNTIYF. The DNA of the CDR3 is TGTGCCAGCAAGAGCTCTGGAAACACCATATATTTT.

The chain joins TRBV30 to TRBJ1-5; D is ambiguous. Germline-derived CDR1 and CDR2 are GTSNPN and SVGIG (reference sequence). The CDR3 length is 13 residues. The V end was cut by 0 bases, the J end by 6 bases, with 9 bases between. The CDR3 region is CAWSVLDSQPQHF. CDR3 coding DNA: TGTGCCTGGAGTGTTTTGGACTCTCAGCCCCAGCATTTT.

This CDR3 reads CASSLDLGRNEQYF. The CDR3 region has the DNA TGCGCCAGCAGCTTGGACTTGGGGAGGAACGAGCAGTACTTC. The chain combines TRBV5-1 with TRBJ2-7, with TRBD2 as a possible D gene (6 bases). The CDR3 spans 14 residues. Germline values: CDR1 SGHRS, CDR2 YFSETQ. The V end was cut by 0 bases, the J end by 5 bases, with 12 bases between.

The chain has TRBV30 and TRBJ2-3, with D perhaps matching TRBD2 (6 bases). The CDR3 loop spans 12 amino acids. Trimming took off 4 bases at V and 6 bases at J, with 11 bases between the two ends. Germline CDR1 is GTSNPN and CDR2 is SVGIG (reference sequence). This CDR3 is CAWNQGGDTQYF. The CDR3 DNA reads as TGTGCCTGGAATCAGGGAGGTGATACGCAGTATTTT.